This note documents a single T cell receptor (beta chain) sequence. This clonotype was seen many times. This clone's antigen is unknown. Base quality data are lacking; no much larger clone is found one base away. The V and J ends are trimmed by 1 base and 8 bases, leaving 14 bases between them. CDR1 and CDR2 are read off the germline V gene (reference sequence) as MNHEY and SMNVEV. The CDR3 runs 14 amino acids, cysteine and phenylalanine included. Only CDR3 DNA remains: 42 bases, in frame from the first base. This sample is drawn from a study of T cells in Graves' hyperthyroidism and ophthalmopathy (dated by TCRdb to the late 2010s). Regarding the complete study: Peripheral blood was sampled at the time of initial diagnosis, prior to any treatment. To identify distinguishing TCR V-J signatures, a discovery cohort of 100 or so patients was used, comprising approximately 40 with Graves' ophthalmopathy and roughly 60 with stable Graves' hyperthyroidism. Prospective prediction of ophthalmopathy was tested in an independent validation cohort consisting of under 20 hyperthyroidism patients and 15 to 17 patients who later progressed to ophthalmopathy. After sampling, hyperthyroidism patients received methimazole starting at 30 mg daily, and ophthalmopathy patients received high-dose intravenous methylprednisolone. The 100 or so discovery patients were randomly split 7:3 into training and test sets. Thyroid tissue and blood T-cell repertoires from six Graves' hyperthyroidism patients were also compared in the study. TCR Vbeta CDR3 sequencing of 135 peripheral blood samples (over 40 ophthalmopathy, roughly 74 hyperthyroidism and some 17 progressor patients) is reported in the paper.

General conclusions and limits of the study: In validation, the model predicted progression to ophthalmopathy a median of roughly six months before onset, with roughly 71% sensitivity and roughly 72% specificity. In cross-validation, a model built on a 13 V-J signature told ophthalmopathy apart from stable hyperthyroidism with about 90% sensitivity and around 84% specificity, and in testing the same model reached 80%/75%. No statistical method was used to set the sample size in advance, and investigators knew the group allocation. Most expanded thyroid clonotypes (frequency above 0.001) were also detected in blood, suggesting blood repertoires may reflect thyroid immune responses.

In the ophthalmopathy patients, disease was moderately to severely active, with a Clinical Activity Score of 3 or more, a NOSPECS grade of 4 or more, and a duration of less than 3 months. The study excluded patients with uncontrolled infections, other autoimmune diseases, pregnancy or lactation. Diagnoses were based on clinical symptoms, serum thyroxine and TRAb, thyroid ultrasound and orbital computed tomography. PBMCs were isolated from approximately 10 ml of fresh peripheral blood by Ficoll-Paque density gradient centrifugation. Trizol reagent was used to extract total RNA, and RNA quality was then checked on an Agilent 2100 Bioanalyzer. Amplification of TCR beta CDR3 regions was carried out from RNA transcripts. The TCR CDR3 was subjected to a first round of RT-PCR using the HTBI primer set and the Qiagen OneStep RT-PCR kit. A second multiplex PCR round built the libraries, followed by size selection and purification. Libraries were sequenced paired-end with 100 bp reads on an Illumina HiSeq2000. The original methods were these. SOAPnuke was used to process the raw data, removing reads that contained adapters or uncalled bases, had a mean Phred below 15, or lacked an exact match to the constant primer or identifier. High-quality paired reads were merged with COPE v1.2.5, and unique nucleotide sequences were defined as clonotypes. MiTCR v1.1 was used to align the clonotypes against IMGT TRBV, TRBD and TRBJ reference segments. The analysis included only V-J combinations with a frequency above 0.0001, which together covered approximately 99% of the repertoires. The TCS score was defined as the ratio of F50 (clonal expansion) to E x V (chaos), calculated using BLOSUM62-based TCRdist between CDR3 peptides within each V-J. Welch's t-statistics and random forest reduced some 510 V-J features to 10 to 15, which were used in a naive Bayes classifier (R e1071). TCRdb took the public reads, trimmed them with fastp at Q25, ran MiXCR for clone calling and kept in-frame beta chains. Rows are combined by CDR3 protein, so each entry shows the most common genes and DNA. These V and J calls originate from TCRdb's pipeline instead of the authors' own analysis. Counted in this sample were approximately 690,000 distinct CDR3 sequences; approximately 14% of them appeared once. The top ten clones comprise around 13% of the sample.

The chain is made from TRBV27 and TRBJ1-2; TRBD1 is a possible D gene, resting on 5 matching bases. Sequences were obtained from blood. This TCR derives from a woman in her fifties or sixties with Graves' ophthalmopathy. The DNA sequence reads TGTGCCAGCAGTTTATTCGGACCAACAGGCGGCTACACCTTC. This is translated as CASSLFGPTGGYTF.